A selection of T cell receptor beta chains follows, all from one sample in a study of blood T cell repertoires in COVID-19. Assay used: immunoSEQ multiplex PCR; TCRdb lists only in-frame clones, some missing. Here the sample spans 120,000 to 150,000 clones, over 70% being singletons. Source material: PBMCs or T cells enriched from blood (not recorded which). All receptors derive from a man aged 45 to 65 in a cohort exposed to, infected with or recovered from COVID-19 (not recorded which). Both conserved end residues are part of each CDR3. For some rows the clone size is stated as once, few or many, or as a class when expanded; others skip it.

V: TRBV7-2
size: -
CDR3: CASSGAGYEQYF

V: TRBV2
size: -
CDR3: CASSRDTGELFF

V: TRBV15
size: -
CDR3: CATSRTDRGTGGYTF

V: TRBV28
size: -
CDR3: CASSLSQVNTIYF

V: TRBV7-9
size: -
CDR3: CASSPRGPDTQYF

V: TRBV12-1
size: -
CDR3: CASSHRAYSYNEQFF

V: TRBV4-1
size: -
CDR3: CASSQSPGLAGDNEQFF

V: TRBV27
size: -
CDR3: CASNWGGQGSPLHF

V: TRBV5-4
size: few
CDR3: CASSLSGQLDAGYTF

V: TRBV29-1
size: -
CDR3: CSAGQEPTNEKLFF

V: TRBV10-3
size: -
CDR3: CAIRKQGNTGELFF

V: TRBV27
size: -
CDR3: CASSLGGGETQYF

V: TRBV24-1
size: -
CDR3: CATRPTSGSTDTQYF

V: TRBV5-4
size: -
CDR3: CASSLVTGLYGYTF

V: TRBV11-2
size: -
CDR3: CASSFDRAGYTF

V: TRBV27
size: once
CDR3: CASSSYGSQETQYF

V: TRBV28
size: -
CDR3: CASSSPGQGLSNQPQHF

V: TRBV7-2
size: -
CDR3: CASSPQGSGYTF

V: TRBV27
size: -
CDR3: CASRRGFNQPQHF

V: TRBV4-2
size: -
CDR3: CASSQDAAGQYF

V: TRBV6-2/TRBV6-3
size: -
CDR3: CASSYSRYEQYF

V: TRBV20-1
size: -
CDR3: CSASLTSGITDTQYF

V: TRBV18
size: -
CDR3: CASSGQGEGRGIQYF

V: TRBV5-1
size: -
CDR3: CASSLGQPSNYGYTF

V: TRBV12-3/TRBV12-4
size: -
CDR3: CASSSLAEAFF

V: TRBV18
size: few
CDR3: CASSRGGTGDTQYF

V: TRBV19
size: -
CDR3: CASSTPDSKTQYF

V: TRBV27
size: -
CDR3: CASSFLAGVGTGELFF

V: TRBV28
size: -
CDR3: CASSSHTGMKDQPQHF

V: TRBV7-9
size: -
CDR3: CASSPSSTDTQYF

V: TRBV28
size: -
CDR3: CASLTGGSNEKLFF

V: TRBV9
size: -
CDR3: CASPKGGDRAPTEAFF

V: TRBV4-2
size: -
CDR3: CASSQGWGLSNSYNEQFF

V: TRBV7-8
size: few
CDR3: CASSIGTVNQPQHF

V: TRBV19
size: -
CDR3: CASSIIPGGGYEQYF

V: TRBV6-1
size: -
CDR3: CASSEEWDNYEQYF

V: TRBV25-1
size: -
CDR3: CASRGPNNSPLHF

V: TRBV10-3
size: -
CDR3: CAIRSSGGGTDTQYF

V: TRBV6-5
size: -
CDR3: CASSRYASGAYEQYF

V: TRBV18
size: few
CDR3: CASSPQTGGAGYGYTF

V: TRBV2
size: -
CDR3: CASRWMGARGYTF

V: TRBV7-6
size: once
CDR3: CASSFAGTGGDEQYF

V: TRBV18
size: -
CDR3: CASSPAPTGVYYEQYF

V: TRBV10-3
size: -
CDR3: CAISGTGMDGYTF

V: TRBV7-3
size: -
CDR3: CASSLIQGSTEAFF

V: TRBV5-1
size: -
CDR3: CASSPGGPTGELFF

V: TRBV2
size: -
CDR3: CASTESNPGQGFGYTF

V: TRBV4-1
size: -
CDR3: CASSHRTRGQGTEAFF